These 17 T cell receptor beta chains originate from one sample sequenced in a study of blood T cell repertoires in COVID-19. Sequencing used immunoSEQ multiplex PCR; TCRdb keeps in-frame clones, though not all of them. This table has 250,000 to 300,000 clones, 65% to 90% appearing once. Sequencing was performed on peripheral blood. The origin of the receptors is a woman aged 60-70 years with active or convalescent COVID-19.

This chain joins TRBV18 and TRBJ1-1; D is ambiguous. Trimming cost V 3 bases and J 5 bases, with 7 bases left between them. The V gene's germline CDR1 is KGHSH and CDR2 LQKENI. CDR3 length: 12 amino acids. The CDR3 protein is CASSPDSTEAFF. DNA of the CDR3: TGTGCCAGCTCACCGGACTCTACTGAAGCTTTCTTT.

This chain links TRBV6-6 with TRBJ1-3, with 10 nucleotides matching TRBD1. V lost 5 bases, J lost 4 bases, and 8 bases stayed unmatched. Germline values: CDR1 MNHNY, CDR2 SVGAGI (reference sequence). The CDR3 has 16 residues. The DNA of the CDR3 is TGTGCCAGCAGTCTGGGACAGGGGCTAGCAGGAAACACCATATATTTT. This encodes CASSLGQGLAGNTIYF.

This chain joins TRBV28 and TRBJ2-7; 9 bases match TRBD2. This CDR3 has 15 amino acids. Germline V gene lookup returns CDR1 MDHEN and CDR2 SYDVKM. V was clipped by 4 bases and J by 0 bases; unmatched bases: 4. CDR3 amino acids: CASSYLAGTSYEQYF. The CDR3 coding sequence is TGTGCCAGCAGTTATCTAGCGGGAACCTCCTACGAGCAGTACTTC. Together with reference TRBV28 and TRBJ2-7, the CDR3 gives the full variable domain: DVKVTQSSRYLVKRTGEKVFLECVQDMDHENMFWYRQDPGLGLRLIYFSYDVKMKEKGDIPEGYSVSREKKERFSLILESASTNQTSMYLCASSYLAGTSYEQYFGPGTRLTVT.

This chain connects TRBV2 to TRBJ1-3; tentatively, D is TRBD1 (5 bases). Trimming removed 5 bases at V and 3 bases at J, with 14 bases between. CDR1 and CDR2 from the germline V gene are SNHLY and FYNNEI. The CDR3 is made up of 15 amino acids. In DNA, the CDR3 is TGTGCCAGCAGTTGGCAGGGAGGAGGTGGAAACACCATATATTTT. Residues: CASSWQGGGGNTIYF.

The rearrangement uses TRBV7-3 and TRBJ2-3, with 9 bases lining up with TRBD2. The junction had 7 bases not matched to a gene; V was cut back by 3 bases and J by 0 bases. The CDR3 runs 17 residues. Germline CDR1 SGHTA, CDR2 FQGTGA. The CDR3 sequence: CASSLGVAGASTDTQYF. The DNA for the CDR3 is TGTGCCAGCAGCTTGGGGGTAGCGGGGGCTAGCACAGATACGCAGTATTTT.

The J gene is TRBJ1-6, the V gene TRBV3-1 (or the pseudogene TRBV3-2); a possible D gene is TRBD1 (5 bases). CDR3 length: 16 residues. Germline V gene lookup returns CDR1 LGHDT and CDR2 YNNKEL (reference sequence). Trimming took off 6 bases at V and 11 bases at J, with 23 bases between the two ends. Here the CDR3 reads CASSATYSGEFPPLHF. CDR3 nucleotide sequence: TGTGCCAGCAGTGCGACTTACTCGGGGGAGTTTCCACCCCTCCACTTT.

This chain links TRBV7-3 with TRBJ2-7; 12 positions match TRBD1. CDR1 and CDR2 (germline): SGHTA, FQGTGA. The CDR3 covers 15 residues. With V trimmed by 3 bases and J by 4 bases, 4 bases remained unmatched. The DNA for the CDR3 is TGTGCCAGCAGCTTGGGACAGGGGGCTGAGTACGAGCAGTACTTC. Translation: CASSLGQGAEYEQYF. Supplemented by reference TRBV7-3 and TRBJ2-7, the full variable domain reads GAGVSQTPSNKVTEKGKYVELRCDPISGHTALYWYRQSLGQGPEFLIYFQGTGAADDSGLPNDRFFAVRPEGSVSTLKIQRTERGDSAVYLCASSLGQGAEYEQYFGPGTRLTVT.

The chain has TRBV5-4 and TRBJ1-1; D is undetermined. Germline V gene sequence: CDR1 SGHNT, CDR2 YYREEE (reference sequence). The CDR3 is 12 amino acids. V shed 5 bases and J shed 3 bases, with 8 bases lying between them. The CDR3: CASSLSDTEAFF. The CDR3 bases are TGTGCCAGCAGTCTTAGTGACACTGAAGCTTTCTTT.

The chain combines TRBV5-6 with TRBJ1-1; no definite D call. This CDR3 has 14 amino acids. Germline CDR1 is SGHDT and CDR2 is YYEEEE. The V end was cut by 4 bases, the J end by 2 bases, with 12 bases between. This CDR3 reads CASSPHAGNTEAFF. The CDR3 DNA sequence: TGTGCCAGCAGCCCCCACGCGGGCAACACTGAAGCTTTCTTT.

In its sample, this clone was seen a few times. The rearrangement uses TRBV6-6 and TRBJ2-7, with D hard to call. The germline V and J ends were trimmed by 2 bases and 3 bases, with 8 bases remaining between them. This CDR3 has 13 residues. Germline lookup yields CDR1 MNHNY and CDR2 SVGAGI (reference sequence). CDR3 sequence reads: CASSYLSNYEQYF. CDR3 sequence (DNA): TGTGCCAGCAGTTACCTCAGTAACTACGAGCAGTACTTC.

The chain links TRBV6-2 or TRBV6-3 to TRBJ2-7, with 8 positions matching TRBD2. V shed 4 bases and J 0 bases; nucleotides not matched to a gene: 5. The CDR3 is made up of 15 amino acids. Germline V gives CDR1 MNHEY, CDR2 SVGEGT. The CDR3 spells CASSSPGLVSYEQYF. The CDR3 DNA is TGTGCCAGCAGTTCCCCGGGACTAGTCTCCTACGAGCAGTACTTC.

The J gene is TRBJ2-2, the V gene TRBV27, with D possibly matching TRBD1 (5 bases). Trimming stripped 6 bases from V and 9 bases from J, with 11 bases between. The CDR3 sequence is 12 residues long. Germline V gene lookup returns CDR1 MNHEY and CDR2 SMNVEV (reference sequence). CDR3 nucleotide sequence: TGTGCCAGCAGCTTCGGACACAGGGAGCTGTTTTTT. Encoded protein: CASSFGHRELFF.

This clone was seen a few times. The chain links TRBV2 to TRBJ1-5; perhaps TRBD1 as D (5 bases). The length of the CDR3 is 15 residues. Germline assignment: CDR1 SNHLY and CDR2 FYNNEI. Trimming stripped 6 bases from V and 1 base from J, with 13 bases between. CDR3 loop: CASSSGQMSNQPQHF. CDR3 DNA: TGTGCCAGCAGCTCAGGACAAATGAGCAATCAGCCCCAGCATTTT. The entire variable domain, with the rest obtained from reference TRBV2 and TRBJ1-5, is as follows: EPEVTQTPSHQVTQMGQEVILRCVPISNHLYFYWYRQILGQKVEFLVSFYNNEISEKSEIFDDQFSVERPDGSNFTLKIRSTKLEDSAMYFCASSSGQMSNQPQHFGDGTRLSIL.

The CDR3 nucleotides read TGTGCCAGCAGTTACATCGGGGGGCTTACCTACAATGAGCAGTTCTTC. It translates to CASSYIGGLTYNEQFF. V and J are TRBV6-5 and TRBJ2-1; tentatively, D is TRBD2 (7 bases). V was trimmed by 2 bases and J by 2 bases, leaving 13 bases between them. The CDR3 runs 16 residues. Germline V gene data show CDR1 as MNHEY and CDR2 as SVGAGI.

J is TRBJ1-1 and V is TRBV5-5; the D gene is possibly TRBD1 (5 bases). Trimming removed 0 bases at V and 0 bases at J, with 12 bases between. This CDR3 contains 16 residues. The germline V gene has CDR1 SGHKS and CDR2 YYEKEE (reference sequence). The CDR3 nucleotides are TGTGCCAGCAGCTTGGCCGGAGGGGTCATGAACACTGAAGCTTTCTTT. Translation: CASSLAGGVMNTEAFF.

As DNA, the CDR3 is TGTGCCAGCTCACCAGTCCTGGACAGGACGAAGTATTTT. As protein: CASSPVLDRTKYF. This rearrangement joins TRBV18 to TRBJ2-3; 7 nucleotides agree with TRBD1. With 2 bases clipped from V and 13 bases from J, the junction kept 9 bases outside the gene matches. Germline CDR1 and CDR2: KGHSH and LQKENI. The CDR3 contains 13 residues.

V gene TRBV5-8 combines with J gene TRBJ1-2; TRBD1 might be the D (5 bases). CDR3 size: 14 residues. V was shortened by 0 bases and J by 5 bases, with 11 bases between the two germline ends. Germline CDR1 and CDR2: SGHTS and YDEGEE. CDR3 nucleotide sequence: TGTGCCAGCAGCTTGGCAGGGAAGGGGTATGGCTACACCTTC. Its translation: CASSLAGKGYGYTF.